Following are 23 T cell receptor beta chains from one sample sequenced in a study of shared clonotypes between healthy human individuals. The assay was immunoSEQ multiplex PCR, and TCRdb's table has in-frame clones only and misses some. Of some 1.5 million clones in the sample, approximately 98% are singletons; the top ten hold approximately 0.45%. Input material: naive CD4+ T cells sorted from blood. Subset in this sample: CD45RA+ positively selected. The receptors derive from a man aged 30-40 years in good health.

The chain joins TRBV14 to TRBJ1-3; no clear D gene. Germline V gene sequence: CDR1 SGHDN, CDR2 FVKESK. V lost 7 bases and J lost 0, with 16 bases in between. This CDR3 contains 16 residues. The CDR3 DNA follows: TGTGCCAGCAAACCTGGGTTCGCGTCCTCTGGAAACACCATATATTTT. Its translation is CASKPGFASSGNTIYF.

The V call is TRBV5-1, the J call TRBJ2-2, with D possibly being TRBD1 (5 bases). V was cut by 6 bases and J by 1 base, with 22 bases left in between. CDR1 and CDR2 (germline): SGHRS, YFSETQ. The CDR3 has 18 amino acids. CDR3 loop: CASKYLPPGNLNTGELFF. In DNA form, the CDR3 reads TGCGCCAGCAAATACCTCCCCCCAGGGAACTTGAACACCGGGGAGCTGTTTTTT.

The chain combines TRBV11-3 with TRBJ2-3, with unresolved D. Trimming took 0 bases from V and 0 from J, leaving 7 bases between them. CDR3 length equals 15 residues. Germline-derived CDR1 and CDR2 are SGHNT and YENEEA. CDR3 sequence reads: CASSLDGRSTDTQYF. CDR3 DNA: TGTGCCAGCAGCTTAGACGGTCGGAGCACAGATACGCAGTATTTT.

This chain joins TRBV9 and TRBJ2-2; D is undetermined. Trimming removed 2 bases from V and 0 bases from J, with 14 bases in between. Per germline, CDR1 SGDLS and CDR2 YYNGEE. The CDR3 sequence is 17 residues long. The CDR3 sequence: CASSVGAQSANTGELFF. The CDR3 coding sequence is TGTGCCAGCAGCGTTGGAGCCCAGAGCGCGAACACCGGGGAGCTGTTTTTT.

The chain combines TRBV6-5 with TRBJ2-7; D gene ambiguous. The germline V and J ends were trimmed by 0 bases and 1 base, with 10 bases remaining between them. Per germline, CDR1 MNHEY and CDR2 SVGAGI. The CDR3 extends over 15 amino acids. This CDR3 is CASSYSVLGSYEQYF. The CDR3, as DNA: TGTGCCAGCAGTTACTCAGTGTTAGGATCCTACGAGCAGTACTTC.

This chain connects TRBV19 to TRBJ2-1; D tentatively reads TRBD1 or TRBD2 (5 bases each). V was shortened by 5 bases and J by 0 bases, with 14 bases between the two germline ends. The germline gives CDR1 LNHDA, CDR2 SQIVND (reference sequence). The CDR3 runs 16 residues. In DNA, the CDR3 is TGTGCCAGTAGTTATTCTGGGGGAAGCTCCTACAATGAGCAGTTCTTC. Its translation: CASSYSGGSSYNEQFF.

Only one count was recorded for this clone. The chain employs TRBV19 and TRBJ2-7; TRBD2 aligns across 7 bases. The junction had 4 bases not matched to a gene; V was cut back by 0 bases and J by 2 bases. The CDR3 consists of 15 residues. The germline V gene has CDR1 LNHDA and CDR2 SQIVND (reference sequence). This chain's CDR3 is CASSIDFGRTYEQYF. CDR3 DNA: TGTGCCAGTAGTATAGACTTCGGGAGGACCTACGAGCAGTACTTC.

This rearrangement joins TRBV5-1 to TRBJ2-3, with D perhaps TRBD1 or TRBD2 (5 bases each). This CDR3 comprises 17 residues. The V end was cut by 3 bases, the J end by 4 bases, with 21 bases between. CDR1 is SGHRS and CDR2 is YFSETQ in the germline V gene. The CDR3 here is CASSYEPSGTPPDTQYF. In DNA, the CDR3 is TGCGCCAGCAGCTATGAACCATCCGGGACCCCACCAGATACGCAGTATTTT. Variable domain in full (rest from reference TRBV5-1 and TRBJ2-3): KAGVTQTPRYLIKTRGQQVTLSCSPISGHRSVSWYQQTPGQGLQFLFEYFSETQRNKGNFPGRFSGRQFSNSRSEMNVSTLELGDSALYLCASSYEPSGTPPDTQYFGPGTRLTVL.

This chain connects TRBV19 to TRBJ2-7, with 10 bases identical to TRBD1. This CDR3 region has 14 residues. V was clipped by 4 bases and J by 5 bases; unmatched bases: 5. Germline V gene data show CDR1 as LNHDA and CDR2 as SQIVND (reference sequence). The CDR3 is CASSTGTGVNEQYF. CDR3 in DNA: TGTGCCAGTAGTACCGGGACAGGGGTTAACGAGCAGTACTTC.

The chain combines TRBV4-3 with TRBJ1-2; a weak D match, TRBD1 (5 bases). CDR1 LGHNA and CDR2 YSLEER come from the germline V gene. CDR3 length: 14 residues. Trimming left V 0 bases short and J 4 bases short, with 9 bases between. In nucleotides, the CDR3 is TGCGCCAGCAGCCAAGATGCGCAGGGCTATGGCTACACCTTC. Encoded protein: CASSQDAQGYGYTF.

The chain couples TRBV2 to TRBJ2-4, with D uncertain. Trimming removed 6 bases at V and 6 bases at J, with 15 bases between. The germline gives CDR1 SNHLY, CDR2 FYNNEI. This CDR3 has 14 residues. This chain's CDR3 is CASSATYKGNIQYF. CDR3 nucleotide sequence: TGTGCCAGCAGCGCCACCTACAAAGGAAACATTCAGTACTTC.

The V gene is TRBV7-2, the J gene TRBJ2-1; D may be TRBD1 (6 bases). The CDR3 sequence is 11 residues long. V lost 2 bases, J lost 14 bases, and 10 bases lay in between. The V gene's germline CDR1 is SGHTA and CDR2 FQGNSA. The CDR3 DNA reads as TGTGCCAGCAGCTTAAAGGGGGATGAGTTCTTC. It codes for CASSLKGDEFF.

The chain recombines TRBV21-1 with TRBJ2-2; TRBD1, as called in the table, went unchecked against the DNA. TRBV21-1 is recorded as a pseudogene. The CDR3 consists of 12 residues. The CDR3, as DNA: TGTGCCAGCGCCCTCAGGCCAGGGGAGCTGTTTTTT. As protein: CASALRPGELFF.

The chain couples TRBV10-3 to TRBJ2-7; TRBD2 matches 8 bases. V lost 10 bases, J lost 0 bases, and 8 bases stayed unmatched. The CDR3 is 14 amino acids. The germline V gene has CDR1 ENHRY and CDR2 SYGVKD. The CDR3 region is CATVVAGPSYEQYF. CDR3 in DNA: TGTGCCACCGTCGTAGCGGGACCCTCCTACGAGCAGTACTTC.

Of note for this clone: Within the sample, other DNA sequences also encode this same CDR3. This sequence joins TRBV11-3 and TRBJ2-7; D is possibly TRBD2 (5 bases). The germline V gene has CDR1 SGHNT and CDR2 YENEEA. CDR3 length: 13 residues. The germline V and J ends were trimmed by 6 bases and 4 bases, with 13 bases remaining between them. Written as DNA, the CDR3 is TGTGCCAGCAGTCGGGATTCTTCTTACGAGCAGTACTTC. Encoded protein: CASSRDSSYEQYF.

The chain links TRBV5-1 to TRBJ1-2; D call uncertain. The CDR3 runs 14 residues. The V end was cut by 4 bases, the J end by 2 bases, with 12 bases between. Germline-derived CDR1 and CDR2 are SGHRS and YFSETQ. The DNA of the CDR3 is TGCGCCAGCAGCCCGGACGGCAGAAACTATGGCTACACCTTC. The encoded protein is CASSPDGRNYGYTF. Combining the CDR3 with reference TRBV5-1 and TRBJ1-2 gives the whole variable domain KAGVTQTPRYLIKTRGQQVTLSCSPISGHRSVSWYQQTPGQGLQFLFEYFSETQRNKGNFPGRFSGRQFSNSRSEMNVSTLELGDSALYLCASSPDGRNYGYTFGSGTRLTVV.

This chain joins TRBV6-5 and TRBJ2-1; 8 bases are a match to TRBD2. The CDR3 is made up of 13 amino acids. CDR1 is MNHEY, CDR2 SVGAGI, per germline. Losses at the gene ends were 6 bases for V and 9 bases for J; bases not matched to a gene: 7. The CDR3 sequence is CASSTGRDGEQFF. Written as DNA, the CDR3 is TGTGCCAGCAGCACCGGGAGGGATGGTGAGCAGTTCTTC.

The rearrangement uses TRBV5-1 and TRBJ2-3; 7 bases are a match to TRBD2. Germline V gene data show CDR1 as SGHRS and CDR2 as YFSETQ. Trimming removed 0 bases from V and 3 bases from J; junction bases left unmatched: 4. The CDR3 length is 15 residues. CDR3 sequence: CASSLASGETDTQYF. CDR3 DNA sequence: TGCGCCAGCAGCTTGGCGAGCGGGGAAACAGATACGCAGTATTTT.

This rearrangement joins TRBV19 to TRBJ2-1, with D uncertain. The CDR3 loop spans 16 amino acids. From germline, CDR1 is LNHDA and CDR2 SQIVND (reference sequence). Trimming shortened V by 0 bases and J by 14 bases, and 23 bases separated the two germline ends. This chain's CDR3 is CASSIDGTILQGSEFF. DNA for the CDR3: TGTGCCAGTAGTATAGATGGCACTATACTACAAGGCAGTGAGTTCTTC.

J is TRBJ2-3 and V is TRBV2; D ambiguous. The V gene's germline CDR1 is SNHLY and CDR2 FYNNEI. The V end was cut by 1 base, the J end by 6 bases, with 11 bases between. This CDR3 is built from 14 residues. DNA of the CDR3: TGTGCCAGCAGTGAAGTCAGCGAGCTCGATACGCAGTATTTT. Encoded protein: CASSEVSELDTQYF.

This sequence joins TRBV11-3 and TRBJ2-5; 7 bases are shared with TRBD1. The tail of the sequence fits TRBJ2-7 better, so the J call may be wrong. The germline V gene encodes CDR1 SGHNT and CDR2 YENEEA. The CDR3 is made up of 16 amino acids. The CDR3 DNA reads TGTGCCAGCAGCTCTGCGAGCAAGACAGGGAACTACGAGCAGTACTTC. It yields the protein CASSSASKTGNYEQYF.

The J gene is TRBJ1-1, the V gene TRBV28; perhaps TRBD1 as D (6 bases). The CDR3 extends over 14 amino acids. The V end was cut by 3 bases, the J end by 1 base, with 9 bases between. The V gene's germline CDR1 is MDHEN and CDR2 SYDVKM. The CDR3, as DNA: TGTGCCAGCAGTTTTCAGGGGTCGAACACTGAAGCTTTCTTT. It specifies CASSFQGSNTEAFF.

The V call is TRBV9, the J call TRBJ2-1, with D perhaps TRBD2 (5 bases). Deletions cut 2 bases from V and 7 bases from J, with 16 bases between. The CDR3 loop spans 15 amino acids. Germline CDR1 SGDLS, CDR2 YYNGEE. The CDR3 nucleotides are TGTGCCAGCAGCGTTACCCAAGCCGGACTTAATGAGCAGTTCTTC. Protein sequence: CASSVTQAGLNEQFF.